This T cell receptor beta chain was obtained from a study of blood T cell repertoires in COVID-19 (dated by TCRdb to 2018 to 2020). With respect to the entire study: The collaborator samples originated in the United States, Italy and Spain and spanned the acute and convalescent phases of COVID-19. A de-identified subject ID, COVID-19 status, age in years and sex were almost always included in the sample metadata. Samples came from the ongoing ImmuneRACE study (first 160 participants) plus 1,254 subjects from 6 global collaborators. The material from the prospective study consisted of cDNA or gDNA derived from T cells, B-cell-depleted T cells, or PBMCs. The repertoires were made available in a free public database intended to serve as a resource for research on the immune response to SARS-CoV-2. Deeply sampled blood TCRbeta repertoires from subjects exposed to, actively infected with, or recovered from COVID-19 were included in the dataset. HLA class I and class II types, where available, came from metadata supplied by the sample provider rather than from assay-based typing.

On the study overall, not on this receptor specifically: How much clinical and demographic metadata was included differed by source and by participant, and the metadata was provided uncurated.

TCRbeta CDR3 regions were amplified from genomic DNA using the immunoSEQ Assay, a bias-controlled multiplex PCR. From the authors' description of their analysis: Nucleated cell counts per sample were estimated from amplification of reference gene primers within the assay. To quantify the absolute abundance of each unique TCRbeta CDR3 rearrangement, sequence reads were collapsed and filtered. For each sample, productive Simpson clonality was calculated as the square root of Simpson's diversity index over productive rearrangements. TCRdb limited this immuneACCESS table to in-frame rearrangements with V and J called. A share of clones is missing; checked studies link under half to unresolved V genes, and the rest is unexplained. The DNA gave D and trimming, while V, J and clone size come from that table. This sample has 61,000 or so clones in its table, and around nine tenths of those were observed once. 20% to 25% of the sample goes to the ten largest clones.

The collaborating institutions used their own protocols to collect whole blood in K2EDTA tubes. For TCRbeta analysis, collaborators shipped samples in one of three forms: frozen whole blood, isolated PBMCs, or DNA extracted from either of those sample types. With respect to this clone: The target of this receptor is not known. The input lacks base qualities; no much larger clone sits a single base away.

The clonotype was recovered from a woman aged 45-65 years with active or convalescent COVID-19. The sample consisted of peripheral blood.

CDR3 protein: CATSRGLGSGANVLTF. The base sequence is TGTGCCACCAGCAGGGGGCTGGGCTCTGGGGCCAACGTCCTGACTTTC. Recombination connected TRBV15 to TRBJ2-6, with TRBD1 as a weak D call on 5 bases. The V end loses 3 bases and the J end loses 0 bases, and a stretch of 9 bases separates them. From a lookup of the germline V gene (reference sequence), CDR1 and CDR2 are LNHNV and YYDKDF. From the cysteine through the phenylalanine, the CDR3 covers 16 amino acids. Of the read, only the CDR3 DNA is kept; its 48 bases are in frame from base 1.